This record looks at one TCR beta chain sequence and its context. Clones were read by immunoSEQ multiplex PCR, and TCRdb kept only the in-frame ones, dropping some. This repertoire shows around 160,000 clones, roughly 88% found once; its top ten account for around 8%. This record comes from a study of blood T cell repertoires in COVID-19. At the level of the study: The samples span acute and convalescent COVID-19 from the United States, Italy and Spain. T cells, B-cell-depleted T cells, or PBMCs provided the cDNA or gDNA that served as material.

CDR3 size: 12 residues. The ends were cut back, 3 bases at V and 10 bases at J, with 14 bases in the middle. Germline-derived CDR1 and CDR2 are SGHRS and YFSETQ. The origin of this receptor is a woman aged 55-70 years with COVID-19, enrolled during active disease. The rearrangement links TRBV5-1 to TRBJ2-7; the D gene is possibly TRBD1 (6 bases). Sequenced material: peripheral blood. CDR3 bases: TGCGCCAGCAGCTCCTACAGGGACCAACAGTACTTC. This codes for CASSSYRDQQYF.